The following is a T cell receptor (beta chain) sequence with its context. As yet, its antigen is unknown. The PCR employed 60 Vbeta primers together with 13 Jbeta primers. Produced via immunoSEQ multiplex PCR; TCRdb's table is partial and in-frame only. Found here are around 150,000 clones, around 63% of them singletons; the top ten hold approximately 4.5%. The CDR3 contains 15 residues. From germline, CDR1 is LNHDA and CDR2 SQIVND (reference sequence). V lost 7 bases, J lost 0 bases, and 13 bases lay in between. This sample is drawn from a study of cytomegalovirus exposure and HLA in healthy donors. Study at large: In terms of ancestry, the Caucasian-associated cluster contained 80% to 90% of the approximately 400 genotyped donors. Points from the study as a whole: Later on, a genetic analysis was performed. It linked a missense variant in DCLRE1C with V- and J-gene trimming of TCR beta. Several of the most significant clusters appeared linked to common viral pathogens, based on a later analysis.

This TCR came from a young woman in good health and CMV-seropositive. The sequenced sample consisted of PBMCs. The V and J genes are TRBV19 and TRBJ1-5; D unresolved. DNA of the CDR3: TGTGCCAGTACCTTCGCTAGTTATAGCAATCAGCCCCAGCATTTT. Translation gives CASTFASYSNQPQHF. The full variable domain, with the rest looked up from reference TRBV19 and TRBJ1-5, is DGGITQSPKYLFRKEGQNVTLSCEQNLNHDAMYWYRQDPGQGLRLIYYSQIVNDFQKGDIAEGYSVSREKKESFPLTVTSAQKNPTAFYLCASTFASYSNQPQHFGDGTRLSIL.